The T cell receptor (beta chain) under discussion was sequenced for a study of blood T cell repertoires in COVID-19. Study summary: Sample material is recorded as cDNA or gDNA derived from T cells, B-cell-depleted T cells, or PBMCs.

Repertoires were generated with immunoSEQ multiplex PCR, while TCRdb's copy carries only in-frame clones and drops some. Counted here are 490,000 or so clones, approximately 90% occurring once; the ten biggest clones make up about 2%. Everyone who took part was roughly 18 to 89 years old, and they came from about 25 US areas. The sequence derives from a woman in her thirties or forties who had recovered from COVID-19. Material for sequencing was PBMCs or T cells enriched from blood (not recorded which).

The CDR3: CASSPQSGRGTDTQYF. The CDR3 DNA reads as TGTGCCAGCAGCCCACAAAGCGGGAGGGGCACAGATACGCAGTATTTT. The chain recombines TRBV7-8 with TRBJ2-3; 10 nucleotides line up with TRBD2. CDR1 SGHVS and CDR2 FQNEAQ come from the germline V gene. The trim removed 5 bases at V and 1 base at J, leaving 6 bases unmatched. The CDR3 covers 16 residues.